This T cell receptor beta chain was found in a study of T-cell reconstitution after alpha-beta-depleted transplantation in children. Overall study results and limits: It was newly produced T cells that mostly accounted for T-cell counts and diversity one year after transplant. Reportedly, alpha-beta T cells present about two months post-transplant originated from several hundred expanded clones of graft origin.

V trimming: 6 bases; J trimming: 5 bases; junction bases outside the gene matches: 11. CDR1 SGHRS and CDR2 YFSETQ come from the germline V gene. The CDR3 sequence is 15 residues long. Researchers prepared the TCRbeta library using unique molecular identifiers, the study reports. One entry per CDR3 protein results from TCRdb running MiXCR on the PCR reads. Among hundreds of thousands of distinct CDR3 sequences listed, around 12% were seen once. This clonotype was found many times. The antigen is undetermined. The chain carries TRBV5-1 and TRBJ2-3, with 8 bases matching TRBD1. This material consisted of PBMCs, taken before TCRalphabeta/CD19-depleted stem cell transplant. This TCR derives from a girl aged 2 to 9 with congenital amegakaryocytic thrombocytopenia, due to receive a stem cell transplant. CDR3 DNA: TGCGCCAGCACCTCGGACAGGGTGGGTCAAGATACGCAGTATTTT. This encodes CASTSDRVGQDTQYF.